Sequencing of this T cell receptor beta chain was carried out in a study of shared clonotypes between healthy human individuals. Study results and limitations: Incomplete sequencing of sorted subsets was indicated by rarefaction despite large depth. In having few donors, the study represented limited genetic and exposure-history diversity.

Generated by immunoSEQ multiplex PCR, the TCRdb table keeps only in-frame clones and is missing some. The sample lists around 2,000,000 clones; over 85% were seen once. V was shortened by 5 bases and J by 12 bases, with 15 bases between the two germline ends. The CDR3 length is 11 residues. In germline, CDR1 is SGHRS, CDR2 YFSETQ. This clone was seen a single time. The antigen remains unidentified. The genes are TRBV5-1 and TRBJ2-7; D unclear. Sequencing was done on a sample of naive CD4+ T cells sorted from blood. Regarding subset: CD45RA+ positively selected. This sequence originates from a young man in good health. The CDR3 loop reads CASRKDRAWYF. CDR3 nucleotides: TGCGCCAGCAGAAAGGACCGTGCCTGGTACTTC. The whole variable domain, filled in from reference TRBV5-1 and TRBJ2-7, reads KAGVTQTPRYLIKTRGQQVTLSCSPISGHRSVSWYQQTPGQGLQFLFEYFSETQRNKGNFPGRFSGRQFSNSRSEMNVSTLELGDSALYLCASRKDRAWYFGPGTRLTVT.